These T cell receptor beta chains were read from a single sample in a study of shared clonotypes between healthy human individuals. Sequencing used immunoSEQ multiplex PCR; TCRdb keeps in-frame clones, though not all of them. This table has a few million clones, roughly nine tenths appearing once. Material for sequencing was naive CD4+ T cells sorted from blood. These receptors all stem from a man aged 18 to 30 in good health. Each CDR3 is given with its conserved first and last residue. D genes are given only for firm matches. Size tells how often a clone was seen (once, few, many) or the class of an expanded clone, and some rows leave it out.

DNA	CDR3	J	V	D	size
TGTGCCAGCAGCTTAGCGCCCAGGGAGGGGAATGAGCAGTTCTTC	CASSLAPREGNEQFF	TRBJ2-1	TRBV11-1	TRBD2	NA
TGTGCCAGCAGTGCCCGGCAGGGCGTATGGCAGTACTTC	CASSARQGVWQYF	TRBJ2-7	TRBV6-6	NA	NA
TGTGCCAGCAGCTCAGCGGGACAGGGGAATTCACCCCTCCACTTT	CASSSAGQGNSPLHF	TRBJ1-6	TRBV11-2	TRBD1	NA
TGTGCCAGTAGTGGTCCTGGCCAGGGCAATCAGCCCCAGCATTTT	CASSGPGQGNQPQHF	TRBJ1-5	TRBV2	NA	NA
TGTGCCAGCAGCTTGCACAGCCAAGAGACCCAGTACTTC	CASSLHSQETQYF	TRBJ2-5	TRBV5-4	NA	NA
TGTGCCACCAGCAGAGTCCTGGAGACCCAGTACTTC	CATSRVLETQYF	TRBJ2-5	TRBV15	NA	NA
TGTGCCAGCAGCCCCGGAGGGGGAGGCTACACCTTC	CASSPGGGGYTF	TRBJ1-2	TRBV27	NA	NA
TGTGCCAGCAGCTCCCTCCGGACAGGCAGCTCCTACGAGCAGTACTTC	CASSSLRTGSSYEQYF	TRBJ2-7	TRBV7-9	TRBD1	NA
TGTGCCATCAGTGATGCGGACAGGGGGAAGGACTTCAATCAGCCCCAGCATTTT	CAISDADRGKDFNQPQHF	TRBJ1-5	TRBV10-3	TRBD1	NA
TGTGCCAGCAGCTTGTTGTGGGGCGCCGACACTGAAGCTTTCTTT	CASSLLWGADTEAFF	TRBJ1-1	TRBV7-2	NA	NA
TGTGCCTGGAGTGACCGATCAGGGAGAGGCTACACCTTC	CAWSDRSGRGYTF	TRBJ1-2	TRBV30	NA	NA
TGTGCCAGCAGCCAAGAGGCAGCCAAAAAGCCAACCTACTCTGGAAACACCATATATTTT	CASSQEAAKKPTYSGNTIYF	TRBJ1-3	TRBV14	NA	NA
TGTGCCAGCAGCTGGCTCGGGGAGGGTAATTCACCCCTCCACTTT	CASSWLGEGNSPLHF	TRBJ1-6	TRBV7-9	NA	once